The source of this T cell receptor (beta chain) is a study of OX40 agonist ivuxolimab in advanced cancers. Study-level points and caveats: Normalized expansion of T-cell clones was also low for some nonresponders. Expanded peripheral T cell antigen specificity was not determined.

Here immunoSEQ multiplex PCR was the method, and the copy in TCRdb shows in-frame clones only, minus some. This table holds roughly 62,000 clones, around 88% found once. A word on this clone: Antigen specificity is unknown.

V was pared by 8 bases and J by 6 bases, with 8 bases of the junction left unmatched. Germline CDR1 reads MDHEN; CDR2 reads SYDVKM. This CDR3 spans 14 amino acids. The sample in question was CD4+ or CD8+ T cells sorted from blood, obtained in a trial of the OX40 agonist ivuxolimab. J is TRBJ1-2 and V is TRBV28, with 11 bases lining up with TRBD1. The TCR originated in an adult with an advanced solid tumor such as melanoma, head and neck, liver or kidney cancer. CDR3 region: CASGYGTGGHGYTF. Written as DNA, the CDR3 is TGTGCCAGCGGTTACGGGACAGGGGGTCATGGCTACACCTTC.